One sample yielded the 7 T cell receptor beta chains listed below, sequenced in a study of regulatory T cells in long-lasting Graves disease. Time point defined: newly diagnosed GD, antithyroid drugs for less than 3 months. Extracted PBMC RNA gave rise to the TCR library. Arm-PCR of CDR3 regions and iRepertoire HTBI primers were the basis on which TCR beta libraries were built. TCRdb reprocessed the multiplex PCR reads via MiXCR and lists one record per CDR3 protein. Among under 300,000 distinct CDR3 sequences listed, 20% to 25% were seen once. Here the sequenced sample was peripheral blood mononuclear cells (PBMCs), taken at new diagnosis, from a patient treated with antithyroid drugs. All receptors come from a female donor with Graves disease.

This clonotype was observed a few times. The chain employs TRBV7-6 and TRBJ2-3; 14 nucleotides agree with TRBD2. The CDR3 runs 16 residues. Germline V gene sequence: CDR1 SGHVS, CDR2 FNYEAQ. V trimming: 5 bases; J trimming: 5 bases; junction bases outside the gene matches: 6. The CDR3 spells CASSAGLAGVRDTQYF. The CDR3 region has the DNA TGTGCCAGCAGCGCGGGACTAGCGGGAGTTCGAGATACGCAGTATTTT.

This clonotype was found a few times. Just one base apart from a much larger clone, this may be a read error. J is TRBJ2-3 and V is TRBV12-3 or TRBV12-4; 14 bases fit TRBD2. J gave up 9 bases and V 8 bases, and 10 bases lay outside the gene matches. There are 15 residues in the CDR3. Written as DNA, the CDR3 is TGTGCCAGCGACCCCCCGGGACTAGCGGGAGCAACGCAGTATTTT. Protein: CASDPPGLAGATQYF.

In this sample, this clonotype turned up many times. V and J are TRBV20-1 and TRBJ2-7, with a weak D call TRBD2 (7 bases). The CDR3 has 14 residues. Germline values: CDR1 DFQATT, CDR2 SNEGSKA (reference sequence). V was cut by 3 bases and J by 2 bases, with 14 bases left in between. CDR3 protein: CSASRGATAYEQYF. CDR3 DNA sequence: TGCAGTGCTAGTCGGGGGGCCACCGCCTACGAGCAGTACTTC.

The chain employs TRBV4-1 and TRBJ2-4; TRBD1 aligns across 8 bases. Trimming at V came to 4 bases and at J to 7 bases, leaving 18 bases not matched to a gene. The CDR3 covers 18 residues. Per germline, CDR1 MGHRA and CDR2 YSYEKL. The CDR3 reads CASSRGASWRTGSNIQYF. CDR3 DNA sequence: TGCGCCAGCAGCCGCGGGGCCAGTTGGCGGACAGGGTCGAACATTCAGTACTTC.

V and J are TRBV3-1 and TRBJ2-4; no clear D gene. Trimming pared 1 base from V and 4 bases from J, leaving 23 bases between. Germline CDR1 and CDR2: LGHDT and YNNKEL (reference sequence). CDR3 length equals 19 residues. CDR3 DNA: TGTGCCAGCAGCCAAGCGTCGAGAACAGCACAACAGACGAAAAACATTCAGTACTTC. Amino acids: CASSQASRTAQQTKNIQYF.

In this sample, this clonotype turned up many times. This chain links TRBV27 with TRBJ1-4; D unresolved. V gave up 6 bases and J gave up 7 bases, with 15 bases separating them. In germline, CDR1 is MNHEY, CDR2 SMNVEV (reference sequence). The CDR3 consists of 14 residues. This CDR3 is CASSKSGRLEKLFF. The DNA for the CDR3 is TGTGCCAGCAGCAAGTCCGGGAGACTTGAAAAACTGTTTTTT.

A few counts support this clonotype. CDR3 sequence reads: CSARDEGRGSNEQYF. As DNA, the CDR3 is TGCAGTGCTAGAGACGAGGGCAGGGGGTCGAATGAGCAGTACTTC. V is TRBV20-1 and J is TRBJ2-7; 7 bases match TRBD1. The J segment lost 7 bases and the V segment lost 0 bases, leaving 12 bases of the junction unmatched. Germline V gene sequence: CDR1 DFQATT, CDR2 SNEGSKA (reference sequence). The length of the CDR3 is 15 residues.